The sequence of this TCR beta chain was determined in a study of tumor-infiltrating lymphocytes in primary liver carcinoma. This clonotype was picked up one time. As yet, its antigen is unknown. One end of the junction fails to match germline, which may point to a read error. Total RNA and DNA came together from 20-30 mg of bulk tissue without cell sorting. The patients lived with chronic HBV infection and had not yet received any treatment. Findings and limits, study-wide: Significantly larger top-250-clone fractions were found in tumors than in blood (p = 0.039).

Production of TCR beta cDNA used around 500 ng total RNA together with a constant-region primer. Each TCR beta library was derived from three nested multiplex PCR rounds that employed slightly modified ARM-PCR. The two initial PCR rounds, roughly 9 cycles each, used TRBV1-TRBV30 forward and C-beta reverse primers. Via MiXCR, TCRdb re-called the multiplex PCR reads, giving one row per CDR3 protein. Among 90,000 to 150,000 distinct CDR3 sequences listed, around two thirds were seen once. Germline CDR1 and CDR2: SQVTM and ANQGSEA. This CDR3 spans 15 amino acids. The material sequenced was tumor-adjacent normal liver tissue. J is TRBJ2-6 and V is TRBV29-1; D is perhaps TRBD1 (6 bases). This clonotype was obtained from a woman aged 60-75 years with primary liver carcinoma and hepatitis B virus infection. CDR3 sequence (DNA): TGCAGCGCCGCACACAGGGCCTCTGGGGCCAACATCCTGACTTTC. This translates into CSAAHRASGANILTF.